This is a list of T cell receptor beta chains from one sample in a study of blood T cell repertoires in COVID-19. TCRdb's table, derived via immunoSEQ multiplex PCR, lists solely in-frame clones and lacks some. The data contain about 340,000 clones, around nine tenths of them seen just once; the ten biggest clones take up 7.1%. Sample: peripheral blood. These receptor sequences come from a woman in her sixties or seventies with COVID-19, enrolled during active disease. The CDR3 runs from the conserved cysteine through the conserved F or W. A D gene is named only where the DNA matches it firmly. Size is omitted from some rows. Given values are once, few, many or a class for expanded clones.

d_call: TRBD2
j_call: TRBJ2-1
v_call: TRBV13
clone_size: -
cdr3_aa: CASSLESGGAENEQFF
cdr3_nt: TGTGCCAGCAGCTTAGAAAGCGGGGGGGCAGAAAATGAGCAGTTCTTC

d_call: TRBD1
j_call: TRBJ1-3
v_call: TRBV7-2
clone_size: -
cdr3_aa: CASRGQGGPGNTIYF
cdr3_nt: TGTGCCAGCAGAGGACAGGGTGGACCCGGAAACACCATATATTTT

d_call: TRBD1
j_call: TRBJ2-7
v_call: TRBV7-8
clone_size: -
cdr3_aa: CASSLAGTGEYYEQYF
cdr3_nt: TGTGCCAGCAGCTTAGCAGGGACAGGGGAGTACTACGAGCAGTACTTC

d_call: TRBD2
j_call: TRBJ2-5
v_call: TRBV7-3
clone_size: -
cdr3_aa: CASSLTSGGAETQYF
cdr3_nt: TGTGCCAGCAGCCTGACTAGCGGGGGGGCGGAGACCCAGTACTTC

d_call: -
j_call: TRBJ1-2
v_call: TRBV6-6
clone_size: -
cdr3_aa: CASRAGPGYTF
cdr3_nt: TGTGCCAGCAGAGCAGGGCCGGGCTACACCTTC

d_call: TRBD1
j_call: TRBJ1-1
v_call: TRBV19
clone_size: -
cdr3_aa: CASSRGQGVSTEAFF
cdr3_nt: TGTGCCAGTAGTCGGGGACAGGGGGTTAGCACTGAAGCTTTCTTT

d_call: TRBD1
j_call: TRBJ1-1
v_call: TRBV30
clone_size: -
cdr3_aa: CAWTRGGGTEAFF
cdr3_nt: TGTGCCTGGACGCGAGGGGGCGGCACTGAAGCTTTCTTT

d_call: -
j_call: TRBJ2-7
v_call: TRBV4-1
clone_size: -
cdr3_aa: CASSWTDNYEQYF
cdr3_nt: TGCGCCAGCAGCTGGACAGACAATTACGAGCAGTACTTC

d_call: -
j_call: TRBJ1-1
v_call: TRBV6-5
clone_size: -
cdr3_aa: CASNPTQMNTEAFF
cdr3_nt: TGTGCCAGCAACCCAACACAGATGAACACTGAAGCTTTCTTT

d_call: -
j_call: TRBJ2-7
v_call: TRBV30
clone_size: -
cdr3_aa: CAWSALGRREYF
cdr3_nt: TGTGCCTGGAGTGCCCTCGGACGGAGGGAGTACTTC

d_call: TRBD1
j_call: TRBJ1-5
v_call: TRBV6-5
clone_size: once
cdr3_aa: CASIRTGGSQPQHF
cdr3_nt: TGTGCCAGCATCCGGACAGGGGGCTCTCAGCCCCAGCATTTT

d_call: TRBD1
j_call: TRBJ1-2
v_call: TRBV15
clone_size: -
cdr3_aa: CATSRDRADRVYGYTF
cdr3_nt: TGTGCCACCAGCAGGGACCGCGCGGACAGGGTTTATGGCTACACCTTC

d_call: -
j_call: TRBJ2-3
v_call: TRBV3-1/TRBV3-2
clone_size: -
cdr3_aa: CASSQITATDTQYF
cdr3_nt: TGTGCCAGCAGCCAAATAACAGCCACAGATACGCAGTATTTT

d_call: -
j_call: TRBJ1-1
v_call: TRBV7-2
clone_size: -
cdr3_aa: CASSLAGLQNTEAFF
cdr3_nt: TGTGCCAGCAGCTTAGCGGGACTGCAGAACACTGAAGCTTTCTTT

d_call: TRBD1
j_call: TRBJ1-4
v_call: TRBV6-2/TRBV6-3
clone_size: -
cdr3_aa: CASSYAPGQGSNMRGEKLFF
cdr3_nt: TGTGCCAGCAGTTACGCACCGGGACAGGGATCCAATATGCGCGGTGAAAAACTGTTTTTT

d_call: TRBD2
j_call: TRBJ2-5
v_call: TRBV9
clone_size: once
cdr3_aa: CASSDRGGQETQYF
cdr3_nt: TGTGCCAGCAGCGATCGGGGGGGCCAAGAGACCCAGTACTTC

d_call: TRBD2
j_call: TRBJ2-5
v_call: TRBV3-1/TRBV3-2
clone_size: -
cdr3_aa: CASSPNLAGKETQYF
cdr3_nt: TGTGCCAGCAGCCCGAACCTAGCGGGAAAGGAGACCCAGTACTTC

d_call: TRBD1
j_call: TRBJ1-2
v_call: TRBV7-9
clone_size: -
cdr3_aa: CASSFDRDRGPYGYTF
cdr3_nt: TGTGCCAGCAGCTTCGACCGGGACAGGGGGCCCTATGGCTACACCTTC

d_call: -
j_call: TRBJ1-2
v_call: TRBV6-1
clone_size: once
cdr3_aa: CASSEFPQVDLGYGYTF
cdr3_nt: TGTGCCAGCAGTGAGTTCCCTCAGGTAGACCTCGGCTATGGCTACACCTTC

d_call: TRBD1
j_call: TRBJ1-2
v_call: TRBV11-3
clone_size: -
cdr3_aa: CASRPRGTGSYGYTF
cdr3_nt: TGTGCCAGCAGGCCGCGGGGGACAGGGTCCTATGGCTACACCTTC

d_call: TRBD2
j_call: TRBJ2-5
v_call: TRBV25-1
clone_size: once
cdr3_aa: CASSVLRGLAGKETQYF
cdr3_nt: TGTGCCAGCAGTGTCCTGAGGGGACTAGCGGGAAAAGAGACCCAGTACTTC

d_call: -
j_call: TRBJ1-1
v_call: TRBV2
clone_size: -
cdr3_aa: CASSVRGGMNTEAFF
cdr3_nt: TGTGCCAGCAGCGTCCGGGGAGGGATGAACACTGAAGCTTTCTTT

d_call: TRBD2
j_call: TRBJ2-7
v_call: TRBV30
clone_size: -
cdr3_aa: CAWSLTSGGYEQYF
cdr3_nt: TGTGCCTGGAGTCTGACTAGCGGGGGGTACGAGCAGTACTTC

d_call: TRBD1
j_call: TRBJ1-2
v_call: TRBV5-4
clone_size: -
cdr3_aa: CASSLEWAGGEQTF
cdr3_nt: TGTGCCAGCAGCTTGGAATGGGCAGGGGGAGAGCAAACCTTC

d_call: TRBD1
j_call: TRBJ2-7
v_call: TRBV10-2
clone_size: -
cdr3_aa: CASSRTGYEQYF
cdr3_nt: TGCGCCAGCAGTCGGACAGGGTACGAGCAGTACTTC

d_call: TRBD1
j_call: TRBJ1-2
v_call: TRBV5-6
clone_size: -
cdr3_aa: CASSYGTGEGYTF
cdr3_nt: TGTGCCAGCAGTTACGGGACAGGGGAAGGCTACACCTTC

d_call: -
j_call: TRBJ1-2
v_call: TRBV2
clone_size: few
cdr3_aa: CASSEAQGYGYTF
cdr3_nt: TGTGCCAGCAGTGAAGCCCAGGGCTACGGCTACACCTTC

d_call: TRBD1
j_call: TRBJ1-1
v_call: TRBV18
clone_size: -
cdr3_aa: CASSPGQGAGTEAFF
cdr3_nt: TGTGCCAGCTCACCAGGACAGGGGGCCGGGACTGAAGCTTTCTTT

d_call: -
j_call: TRBJ1-1
v_call: TRBV7-2
clone_size: -
cdr3_aa: CASSLVYSTEAFF
cdr3_nt: TGTGCCAGCAGCTTAGTATATTCCACTGAAGCTTTCTTT

d_call: TRBD1
j_call: TRBJ2-3
v_call: TRBV9
clone_size: -
cdr3_aa: CASSPQGVRTDTQYF
cdr3_nt: TGTGCCAGCAGCCCTCAGGGGGTCAGGACAGATACGCAGTATTTT

d_call: TRBD1
j_call: TRBJ1-2
v_call: TRBV19
clone_size: -
cdr3_aa: CASSRTGPYNYGYTF
cdr3_nt: TGTGCCAGTAGTAGGACAGGCCCCTATAACTATGGCTACACCTTC